These T cell receptor beta chains were read from a single sample in a study of OX40 agonist ivuxolimab in advanced cancers. Produced via immunoSEQ multiplex PCR; TCRdb's table is partial and in-frame only. Of roughly 71,000 clones in the sample, 88% were seen once. This material consisted of CD4+ or CD8+ T cells sorted from blood, taken in a trial of the OX40 agonist ivuxolimab. Source of these receptors: an adult with an advanced solid tumor such as melanoma, head and neck, liver or kidney cancer. CDR3s include the opening cysteine and the closing phenylalanine or tryptophan. A D gene is named only where the DNA matches it firmly. Only part of the rows carry a size: once, few, many, or a class if the clone is expanded.

. TRBJ2-7 14 . TRBV30 CAWSVLLGAHEQYF TGTGCCTGGAGTGTTTTGTTGGGTGCCCACGAGCAGTACTTC
few TRBJ2-1 13 . TRBV18 CASSLGSHNEQFF TGTGCCAGCTCACTCGGCAGCCACAATGAGCAGTTCTTC
. TRBJ1-2 12 . TRBV28 CATSANNYGYTF TGTGCCACCTCGGCCAATAACTATGGCTACACCTTC
few TRBJ1-3 15 . TRBV6-1 CASKVGVGPGNTIYF TGTGCCAGCAAGGTGGGAGTCGGCCCTGGAAACACCATATATTTT
. TRBJ2-1 16 . TRBV4-1 CASSQGRDLRVNEQFF TGCGCCAGCAGCCAAGGCCGGGACCTTAGGGTCAATGAGCAGTTCTTC
. TRBJ2-7 13 TRBD1 TRBV6-6 CATRQGISYEQYF TGTGCCACCCGACAGGGAATCTCCTACGAGCAGTACTTC
. TRBJ1-6 14 . TRBV7-2 CASSLGTGGSPLHF TGTGCCAGCAGCTTAGGCACAGGAGGATCACCCCTCCACTTT
. TRBJ2-1 13 . TRBV19 CASSIVAGNEQFF TGTGCCAGTAGTATAGTCGCAGGGAATGAGCAGTTCTTC
. TRBJ1-6 16 TRBD1 TRBV30 CAWSRGVSSYNSPLHF TGTGCCTGGAGCAGGGGGGTGAGCTCCTATAATTCACCCCTCCACTTT
. TRBJ2-5 18 TRBD2 TRBV7-8 CASSLAGGLSTPQETQYF TGTGCCAGCAGCTTAGCGGGAGGGTTAAGTACTCCCCAAGAGACCCAGTACTTC
. TRBJ1-2 14 . TRBV18 CASSPPTGTYGYTF TGTGCCAGCTCACCCCCTACAGGGACCTATGGCTACACCTTC
. TRBJ1-1 17 . TRBV4-1 CASSQERSVRANTEAFF TGCGCCAGCAGCCAAGAAAGGTCGGTAAGGGCCAACACTGAAGCTTTCTTT
. TRBJ1-3 15 . TRBV6-5 CASSYSTAFGNTIYF TGTGCCAGCAGTTACTCGACAGCCTTTGGAAACACCATATATTTT
. TRBJ1-1 14 . TRBV6-5 CASSYGGGNTEAFF TGTGCCAGCAGTTACGGGGGTGGTAACACTGAAGCTTTCTTT
. TRBJ1-5 13 . TRBV30 CAWSERGNQPQHF TGTGCCTGGAGTGAAAGGGGCAATCAGCCCCAGCATTTT
. TRBJ2-3 13 TRBD1 TRBV7-2 CASSPQGADTQYF TGTGCCAGCAGCCCCCAGGGGGCAGATACGCAGTATTTT
. TRBJ2-1 15 TRBD2 TRBV9 CASSVGGLDQGEQFF TGTGCCAGCAGCGTAGGGGGACTAGATCAGGGTGAGCAGTTCTTC
. TRBJ2-6 13 . TRBV28 CASSFPGANVLTF TGTGCCAGCAGTTTCCCTGGGGCCAACGTCCTGACTTTC